The 7 T cell receptor beta chains given below trace back to one sample, sequenced in a study of blood T cell repertoires in COVID-19. Measured with immunoSEQ multiplex PCR; TCRdb has only the in-frame clones, and not every one. The table records about 180,000 clones, around 80% of them present only once. Sequencing was performed on peripheral blood. The receptor set was obtained from a woman in her seventies with acute or convalescent COVID-19.

In nucleotides, the CDR3 is TGTGCCAGCCGGGGGGGGCGGAATTCACCCCTCCACTTT. It codes for CASRGGRNSPLHF. The chain carries TRBV2 and TRBJ1-6; D might be TRBD1 (6 bases). The CDR3 length is 13 residues. Germline V gene data show CDR1 as SNHLY and CDR2 as FYNNEI. Deletions cut 8 bases from V and 7 bases from J, with 12 bases between.

This clone has a handful of counts. The chain links TRBV5-1 to TRBJ2-1; 10 bases agree with TRBD2. The CDR3 covers 19 residues. From germline, CDR1 is SGHRS and CDR2 YFSETQ. With 2 bases clipped from V and 4 bases from J, the junction kept 15 bases outside the gene matches. The CDR3 loop reads CASSLTIRPSGGRYNEQFF. The CDR3 DNA is TGCGCCAGCAGCTTAACGATTCGCCCTAGCGGGGGCCGATACAATGAGCAGTTCTTC.

The genes are TRBV21-1 and TRBJ2-3; the DNA was not used to check the table's D call, TRBD2. TRBV21-1 has pseudogene status. The CDR3 contains 13 residues. DNA for the CDR3: TGTGCCAGCAGCGGCCGATCGGGAGATACGCAGTATTTT. It is translated as CASSGRSGDTQYF.

V is TRBV3-1 (or the pseudogene TRBV3-2) and J is TRBJ2-5, with 15 bases identical to TRBD2. Germline-derived CDR1 and CDR2 are LGHDT and YNNKEL (reference sequence). V shed 0 bases, J shed 0 bases, and the junction held 5 bases outside the gene matches. The CDR3 runs 19 residues. The CDR3 loop reads CASSQEGLAGGRYQETQYF. Written as DNA, the CDR3 is TGTGCCAGCAGCCAAGAGGGACTAGCGGGGGGAAGGTACCAAGAGACCCAGTACTTC.

The chain combines TRBV19 with TRBJ1-1; no reliable D call. The V end lost 5 bases, the J end lost 6 bases, and 13 bases lay between the germline ends. The CDR3 sequence is 13 residues long. Germline V gives CDR1 LNHDA, CDR2 SQIVND (reference sequence). CDR3 sequence reads: CASSLSNEAEAFF. Here the CDR3 DNA reads TGTGCCAGTAGTTTGTCGAATGAGGCTGAAGCTTTCTTT.

This chain joins TRBV20-1 and TRBJ2-1; 9 bases line up with TRBD2. With 3 bases clipped from V and 3 bases from J, the junction kept 6 bases outside the gene matches. The CDR3 length is 15 residues. Germline V lookup: CDR1 DFQATT, CDR2 SNEGSKA (reference sequence). The DNA of the CDR3 is TGCAGTGCTAGTCCCTTAGCGGGGGTCTACAATGAGCAGTTCTTC. This translates into CSASPLAGVYNEQFF.

This clone was observed a few times. The chain combines TRBV7-6 with TRBJ1-5; the D is unclear. Trimming cost V 5 bases and J 0 bases, with 11 bases left between them. The germline V gene has CDR1 SGHVS and CDR2 FNYEAQ. This CDR3 has 15 residues. The CDR3 is CASSQSGNSNQPQHF. DNA for the CDR3: TGTGCCAGCAGCCAATCGGGGAATAGCAATCAGCCCCAGCATTTT.